This T cell receptor beta chain was identified in a study of blood T cell repertoires in COVID-19. Study at large: T cells, B-cell-depleted T cells, or PBMCs provided the cDNA or gDNA that served as material.

Data came from immunoSEQ multiplex PCR; TCRdb stores just in-frame clones and leaves some out. The sample consists of 150,000 to 200,000 clones, about 88% of them appearing once. Clinical histories supplied by participants themselves formed the basis of cohort assignment. Looked up from germline, CDR1 is MDHEN and CDR2 is SYDVKM. V shed 9 bases and J 3 bases; nucleotides not matched to a gene: 11. This CDR3 spans 14 amino acids. Source material: PBMCs or T cells enriched from blood (not recorded which). The J gene is TRBJ2-7, the V gene TRBV28; TRBD2 matches at 7 bases. This receptor was identified in a woman aged 18-29 years who had recovered from COVID-19. CDR3 sequence (DNA): TGTGCCAGTACGTTGAACGGGGGGATCTACGAGCAGTACTTC. This gives the protein CASTLNGGIYEQYF.